These T cell receptor beta chains were read from a single sample in a study of shared clonotypes between healthy human individuals. The method was immunoSEQ multiplex PCR; TCRdb's version includes in-frame clones alone and lacks a portion of them. The sample records roughly 480,000 clones, less than 80% being singletons. Sequenced material: PBMCs. The receptors were gathered from a woman aged 40 to 55 in good health. Some clones in this sample may be carry-over from other donors' samples. Each CDR3 is given with its conserved first and last residue. D genes are given only for firm matches. Clone size is not always given. Where it is, it says once, few, many or a class for expanded clones.

cdr3_aa,cdr3_nt,j_call,v_call,d_call,clone_size
CASSLAGTGGANGYTF,TGCGCCAGCAGCTTGGCTGGGACAGGGGGCGCCAATGGCTACACCTTC,TRBJ1-2,TRBV5-1,TRBD1,NA
CASSLIRGTEAFF,TGTGCCAGCAGTTTAATCAGGGGCACTGAAGCTTTCTTT,TRBJ1-1,TRBV28,NA,NA
CASSSPGQGYQPQHF,TGTGCCAGTAGTTCGCCGGGACAGGGTTATCAGCCCCAGCATTTT,TRBJ1-5,TRBV19,TRBD1,few
CASSSTRWQFYGYTF,TGTGCCAGCAGTTCGACCAGGTGGCAGTTCTATGGCTACACCTTC,TRBJ1-2,TRBV28,NA,NA
CSVADQTPNTEAFF,TGCAGCGTTGCGGACCAAACGCCGAACACTGAAGCTTTCTTT,TRBJ1-1,TRBV29-1,NA,few
CASRTGGLGTDTQYF,TGTGCCAGCAGGACAGGGGGATTGGGGACAGATACGCAGTATTTT,TRBJ2-3,TRBV27,TRBD1,few
CASSPRRGARTEAFF,TGTGCCAGCAGCCCCAGACGAGGGGCGAGAACTGAAGCTTTCTTT,TRBJ1-1,TRBV28,NA,NA
CAWSVPPNTEAFF,TGTGCCTGGAGTGTACCGCCGAACACTGAAGCTTTCTTT,TRBJ1-1,TRBV30,NA,NA
CATGGRPNTGELFF,TGTGCCACCGGGGGCAGGCCGAACACCGGGGAGCTGTTTTTT,TRBJ2-2,TRBV28,NA,once
CASSLGRGTYEQYF,TGTGCCAGCAGCTTAGGGCGGGGGACCTACGAGCAGTACTTC,TRBJ2-7,TRBV11-2,TRBD2,NA
CASSMGDTQYF,TGTGCCAGTAGTATGGGGGATACGCAGTATTTT,TRBJ2-3,TRBV19,NA,NA
CASSEVGGNQPQHF,TGTGCCAGCAGTGAAGTCGGCGGAAATCAGCCCCAGCATTTT,TRBJ1-5,TRBV2,NA,NA
CASSLKQWGYEQYF,TGTGCCAGCAGTTTAAAGCAGTGGGGGTACGAGCAGTACTTC,TRBJ2-7,TRBV27,NA,NA
CASSFKSRTDTQYF,TGTGCCAGCAGCTTTAAGAGCCGTACAGATACGCAGTATTTT,TRBJ2-3,TRBV13,NA,NA
CASSRYRQGADEQYF,TGTGCCAGCAGCAGATACCGACAGGGGGCTGACGAGCAGTACTTC,TRBJ2-7,TRBV6-5,TRBD1,NA
CASSSGTGAYEQYF,TGTGCCAGTAGTTCCGGGACAGGGGCCTACGAGCAGTACTTC,TRBJ2-7,TRBV19,TRBD1,NA
CARSLSKPILENEKLFF,TGTGCCAGAAGCTTGTCTAAGCCGATACTAGAGAATGAAAAACTGTTTTTT,TRBJ1-4,TRBV5-3,NA,NA
CASSPALQETQYF,TGTGCCAGCTCACCGGCGCTCCAAGAGACCCAGTACTTC,TRBJ2-5,TRBV18,NA,NA
CATPYEQYF,TGTGCCACCCCCTACGAGCAGTACTTC,TRBJ2-7,TRBV27,NA,once
CASSGQGELFF,TGTGCCAGCAGCGGACAGGGCGAGCTGTTTTTT,TRBJ2-2,TRBV28,TRBD1,NA
CSVHKGAEQYF,TGCAGCGTCCACAAGGGGGCCGAGCAGTACTTC,TRBJ2-7,TRBV29-1,TRBD1,NA
CASSGGNEQYF,TGTGCCAGCTCAGGGGGGAACGAGCAGTACTTC,TRBJ2-7,TRBV18,NA,once
CASSLVATSGSSADTQYF,TGTGCCAGCAGCTTAGTCGCGACTAGCGGGAGTTCAGCAGATACGCAGTATTTT,TRBJ2-3,TRBV7-8,TRBD2,NA
CASSPQGAGDGYTF,TGTGCCAGCTCACCACAGGGGGCCGGTGATGGCTACACCTTC,TRBJ1-2,TRBV18,TRBD1,NA
CASSSGVNTEAFF,TGTGCCAGCAGTTCAGGGGTTAACACTGAAGCTTTCTTT,TRBJ1-1,TRBV28,NA,NA
CASSFRRELETQYF,TGTGCCAGCAGCTTTAGGAGGGAGTTGGAGACCCAGTACTTC,TRBJ2-5,TRBV7-2,NA,NA
CASSHQGLAVSYEQYF,TGCGCCAGCAGCCACCAAGGTCTAGCGGTATCTTACGAGCAGTACTTC,TRBJ2-7,TRBV4-1,TRBD2,many